One sample yielded the 21 T cell receptor beta chains listed below, sequenced in a study of PD-1 blockade in mismatch repair-deficient tumors. Clones were read by immunoSEQ multiplex PCR, and TCRdb kept only the in-frame ones, dropping some. The data hold fewer than 10,000 clones, with more than 80% observed a single time. The source material was PBMCs, sampled 46 weeks after starting pembrolizumab. The receptors were sampled from an adult with mismatch repair-deficient cancer.

The V gene is TRBV29-1, the J gene TRBJ2-3; TRBD2 matches 11 bases. The CDR3 runs to 19 residues. V shed 1 base, J shed 2 bases, and the junction held 14 bases outside the gene matches. The germline gives CDR1 SQVTM, CDR2 ANQGSEA. The CDR3: CSVEGYSGRVQVVTDTQYF. The CDR3, as DNA: TGCAGCGTTGAAGGATATAGCGGGAGGGTCCAAGTCGTCACAGATACGCAGTATTTT.

The chain links TRBV7-6 to TRBJ2-1, with 9 positions matching TRBD1. The CDR3 runs 14 residues. V lost 5 bases to trimming and J lost 10 bases; unmatched junction nucleotides: 9. Germline V gene lookup returns CDR1 SGHVS and CDR2 FNYEAQ. Here the CDR3 reads CASSIRTGVDEQFF. The CDR3, as DNA: TGTGCCAGCAGCATCAGGACAGGGGTGGACGAGCAGTTCTTC.

The rearrangement uses TRBV10-3 and TRBJ2-7; 15 bases fit TRBD2. This CDR3 is built from 21 residues. CDR1 and CDR2 (germline): ENHRY, SYGVKD. The V gene end was trimmed by 0 bases and the J gene end by 0 bases; junction bases not matched to a gene: 12. The CDR3 DNA reads as TGTGCCATCAGTGAGTCCGGGACTAGCGGGAGGTACCACAATAACTCCTACGAGCAGTACTTC. Protein sequence: CAISESGTSGRYHNNSYEQYF.

The J gene is TRBJ2-1, the V gene TRBV18, with a possible D match to TRBD1 (5 bases). Trimming shortened V by 3 bases and J by 3 bases, and 9 bases separated the two germline ends. CDR3 length equals 14 residues. CDR1 is KGHSH, CDR2 LQKENI, per germline. The CDR3 here is CASSPRQGYNEQFF. CDR3 bases: TGTGCCAGCTCACCTCGGCAGGGCTACAATGAGCAGTTCTTC.

The genes are TRBV5-6 and TRBJ2-2, with D possibly matching TRBD1 (5 bases). V was trimmed by 0 bases and J by 7 bases, leaving 10 bases between them. The CDR3 has 14 amino acids. Germline V lookup: CDR1 SGHDT, CDR2 YYEEEE. CDR3 sequence reads: CASSLAAGFGELFF. CDR3 in DNA: TGTGCCAGCAGCTTGGCCGCAGGGTTCGGGGAGCTGTTTTTT.

This chain connects TRBV9 to TRBJ1-4; 8 positions agree with TRBD1. V trimming: 0 bases; J trimming: 8 bases; junction bases outside the gene matches: 6. Germline V gene data show CDR1 as SGDLS and CDR2 as YYNGEE. The CDR3 spans 15 residues. CDR3 loop: CASSVESGGREKLFF. As DNA, the CDR3 is TGTGCCAGCAGCGTAGAATCAGGGGGCCGAGAAAAACTGTTTTTT.

The rearrangement joins TRBV5-1 to TRBJ1-4; 8 bases map to TRBD1. There are 14 residues in the CDR3. Germline V gene data show CDR1 as SGHRS and CDR2 as YFSETQ. V trimming: 4 bases; J trimming: 8 bases; junction bases outside the gene matches: 7. The CDR3 DNA reads TGCGCCAGCAGCCCCGGACAGGGTAGCGAAAAACTGTTTTTT. Its protein is CASSPGQGSEKLFF.

This clone was detected only a few times. CDR3 residues: CASSGLSYSYEQYF. The CDR3 nucleotides are TGTGCCAGCAGTGGACTATCCTACTCCTACGAGCAGTACTTC. The V call is TRBV6-1, the J call TRBJ2-7; tentatively, D is TRBD2 (5 bases). V was clipped by 4 bases and J by 0 bases, with 10 bases between them. The CDR3 runs to 14 residues. The V gene's germline CDR1 is MNHNS and CDR2 SASEGT.

This clone came up once. V usage is TRBV5-1 and J usage is TRBJ1-1; D is ambiguous. V was shortened by 1 base and J by 4 bases, with 20 bases between the two germline ends. The length of the CDR3 is 17 residues. Germline assignment: CDR1 SGHRS and CDR2 YFSETQ. Written as DNA, the CDR3 is TGCGCCAGCAGCTTGACCTTCCTCTCGGGAGGGATCACTGAAGCTTTCTTT. Protein product: CASSLTFLSGGITEAFF. The whole variable domain, filled in from reference TRBV5-1 and TRBJ1-1, reads KAGVTQTPRYLIKTRGQQVTLSCSPISGHRSVSWYQQTPGQGLQFLFEYFSETQRNKGNFPGRFSGRQFSNSRSEMNVSTLELGDSALYLCASSLTFLSGGITEAFFGQGTRLTVV.

This clone showed up just a few times. The rearrangement uses TRBV27 and TRBJ2-7, with 8 bases that match TRBD1. In germline, CDR1 is MNHEY, CDR2 SMNVEV (reference sequence). Trimming at V came to 6 bases and at J to 2 bases, leaving 3 bases not matched to a gene. The CDR3 is made up of 13 amino acids. The CDR3 reads CASSRQGTYEQYF. Written as DNA, the CDR3 is TGTGCCAGCAGCCGACAGGGGACCTACGAGCAGTACTTC.

This chain links TRBV18 with TRBJ2-2; 11 bases are a match to TRBD2. CDR1 and CDR2 from the germline V gene are KGHSH and LQKENI. Trimming removed 3 bases from V and 2 bases from J; junction bases left unmatched: 8. The length of the CDR3 is 18 residues. DNA for the CDR3: TGTGCCAGCTCACCCTTCGGGACTAGCGGATTTAACACCGGGGAGCTGTTTTTT. Translated, it gives CASSPFGTSGFNTGELFF.

The rearrangement uses TRBV4-2 and TRBJ2-1, with D possibly TRBD2 on 5 matching bases. CDR1 LGHNA and CDR2 YNFKEQ come from the germline V gene. V lost 0 bases and J lost 8, with 14 bases in between. There are 15 residues in the CDR3. In DNA, the CDR3 is TGTGCCAGCAGCCAAGATCGCGCTAGCCCCTATGAGCAGTTCTTC. Translation gives CASSQDRASPYEQFF.

The V and J genes are TRBV9 and TRBJ2-7, with 8 bases aligning to TRBD2. The CDR3 is 15 amino acids. From germline, CDR1 is SGDLS and CDR2 YYNGEE. V shed 0 bases and J 8 bases; nucleotides not matched to a gene: 10. The CDR3 nucleotides are TGTGCCAGCAGCGTAGACGGGAGGGCCCCAGCCAAGCAGTACTTC. Translation gives CASSVDGRAPAKQYF. Full variable domain (outside the CDR3, taken from reference TRBV9 and TRBJ2-7): DSGVTQTPKHLITATGQRVTLRCSPRSGDLSVYWYQQSLDQGLQFLIQYYNGEERAKGNILERFSAQQFPDLHSELNLSSLELGDSALYFCASSVDGRAPAKQYFGPGTRLTVT.

V gene TRBV15 combines with J gene TRBJ2-2, with 11 nucleotides matching TRBD1. The CDR3 loop spans 17 amino acids. Unmatched junction bases numbered 6, after V lost 0 bases and J lost 6 bases. Germline-derived CDR1 and CDR2 are LNHNV and YYDKDF (reference sequence). CDR3 residues: CATSRDWGQGGAGELFF. The CDR3 nucleotides read TGTGCCACCAGCAGAGATTGGGGACAGGGGGGTGCCGGGGAGCTGTTTTTT. Variable domain in full (rest from reference TRBV15 and TRBJ2-2): DAMVIQNPRYQVTQFGKPVTLSCSQTLNHNVMYWYQQKSSQAPKLLFHYYDKDFNNEADTPDNFQSRRPNTSFCFLDIRSPGLGDTAMYLCATSRDWGQGGAGELFFGEGSRLTVL.

In DNA form, the CDR3 reads TGTGCCAGCAGTACCCAGGAGGGACAGGGGGCCTACAATGAGCAGTTCTTC. It is translated as CASSTQEGQGAYNEQFF. V usage is TRBV25-1 and J usage is TRBJ2-1; the match to TRBD1 covers 11 bases. Germline CDR1 reads MGHDK; CDR2 reads SYGVNS. V lost 5 bases and J lost 2; bases outside the gene matches: 8. CDR3 size: 17 residues.

The J gene is TRBJ2-3, the V gene TRBV5-1; 12 bases agree with TRBD2. In germline, CDR1 is SGHRS, CDR2 YFSETQ. This CDR3 has 13 residues. V was clipped by 8 bases and J by 5 bases; unmatched bases: 3. CDR3 DNA sequence: TGCGCCAGTGGACTAGCGGGATTAGATACGCAGTATTTT. Its translation is CASGLAGLDTQYF.

This chain joins TRBV11-2 and TRBJ2-1, with TRBD2 as a possible D gene (6 bases). V lost 5 bases and J lost 8, with 19 bases in between. Per germline, CDR1 SGHAT and CDR2 FQNNGV. The CDR3 covers 15 residues. CDR3 DNA: TGTGCCAGCAGCCCCCCGGGAGTTATTTTTGATGAGCAGTTCTTC. It encodes CASSPPGVIFDEQFF.

This rearrangement joins TRBV9 to TRBJ2-5; 8 positions match TRBD2. The germline V gene has CDR1 SGDLS and CDR2 YYNGEE. V gave up 0 bases and J gave up 4 bases; unmatched junction bases: 8. The CDR3 is 16 residues long. CDR3 sequence reads: CASSVAPAGVRETQYF. The DNA for the CDR3 is TGTGCCAGCAGCGTAGCCCCAGCGGGAGTGAGAGAGACCCAGTACTTC.

The rearrangement links TRBV29-1 to TRBJ2-1, with 7 bases that match TRBD2. From germline, CDR1 is SQVTM and CDR2 ANQGSEA. The CDR3 contains 14 residues. J was trimmed by 4 bases and V by 3 bases; bases with no gene match: 6. In DNA, the CDR3 is TGCAGCGTTGATTCCAGCGGGAAATACAATGAGCAGTTCTTC. This gives the protein CSVDSSGKYNEQFF.

The chain links TRBV6-1 to TRBJ2-7; TRBD1 is a possible D gene (8 bases). The CDR3 loop spans 14 amino acids. Per the germline V gene, CDR1 is MNHNS and CDR2 is SASEGT. V lost 6 bases and J 3 bases, leaving 15 bases between the germline ends. The chain's CDR3 is CASSRTGRDYEQYF. CDR3 DNA sequence: TGTGCCAGCAGCAGGACAGGGAGGGACTACGAGCAGTACTTC.

The genes are TRBV18 and TRBJ2-3, with 9 bases that match TRBD2. J lost 3 bases, V lost 0 bases, and 4 bases had no gene match. The length of the CDR3 is 16 residues. In germline, CDR1 is KGHSH, CDR2 LQKENI. The CDR3: CASSPPGGRGTDTQYF. The CDR3 coding sequence is TGTGCCAGCTCACCACCCGGCGGGAGGGGAACAGATACGCAGTATTTT.